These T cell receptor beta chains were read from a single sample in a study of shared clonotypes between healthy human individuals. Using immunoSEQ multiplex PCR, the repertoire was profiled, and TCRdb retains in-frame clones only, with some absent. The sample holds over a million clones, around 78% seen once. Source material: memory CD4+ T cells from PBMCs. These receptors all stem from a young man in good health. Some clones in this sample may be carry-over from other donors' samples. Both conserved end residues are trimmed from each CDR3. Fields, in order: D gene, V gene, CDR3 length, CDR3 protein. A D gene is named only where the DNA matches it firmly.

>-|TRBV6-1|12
ASSEALRRNTIY
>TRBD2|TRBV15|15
ATSRGTSGRDYNEQF
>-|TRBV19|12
ASSIGPTRAGYT
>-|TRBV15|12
ATGKAHRGNTIY
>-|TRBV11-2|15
ASSTNSGGAWSGELF
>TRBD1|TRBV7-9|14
ASSLAIGQGAEKLF
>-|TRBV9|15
ASSVDVRFSSGNTIY
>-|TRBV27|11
ASKTYRDYEQY
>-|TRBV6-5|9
ASSYWGEQY
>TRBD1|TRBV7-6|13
ASSHGQGMGETQY
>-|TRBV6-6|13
ASSYTGGMSYEQY
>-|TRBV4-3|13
ASSQDATDRNEQF
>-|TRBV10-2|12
ASGGQLAKNIQY
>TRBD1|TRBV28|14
ASSLYRGIEGQPQH
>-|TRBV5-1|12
ASSLVAEYNEQF
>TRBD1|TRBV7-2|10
ASSRQGYEQY
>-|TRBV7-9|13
ARVAMDSSTDTQY
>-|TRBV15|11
ATSRDAIYGYT
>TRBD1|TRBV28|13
ASSFFGQGDQPQH
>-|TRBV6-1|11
ASSEGVLREQY
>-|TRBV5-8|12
ASSRGRVAGELF
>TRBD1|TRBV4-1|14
ASSQAGTVSPQPQH
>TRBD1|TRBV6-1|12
ASTFGQGAWEQY
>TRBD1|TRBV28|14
ASSLTGQGYTDTQY
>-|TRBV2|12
ASSEVGTTYEQY
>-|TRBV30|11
AWSTGDNQPQH
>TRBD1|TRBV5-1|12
ASSERTGGRGYT
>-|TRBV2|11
ASKRGLQETQY
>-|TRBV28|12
ASTSPHSGHGYT
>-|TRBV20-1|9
SMDSYNEQF
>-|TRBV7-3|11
ASSLTDGGGYT
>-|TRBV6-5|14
ASSYPPGQTHTEAF
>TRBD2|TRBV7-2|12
ASSFGLAADTQY
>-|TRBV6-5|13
ASTSLGGITDTQY
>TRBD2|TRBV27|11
ASSRTGGETQY
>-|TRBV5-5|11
ASSLGPQETQY
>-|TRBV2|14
ASSEVERNSYNEQF
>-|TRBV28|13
ATMILGGSTDTQY
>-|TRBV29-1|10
SVVPADNEQF
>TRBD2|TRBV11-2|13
ASSLRLAGGYEQY
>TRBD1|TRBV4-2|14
ASSRTGTVDNQPQH